This TCR beta chain was observed in a study of blood T cell repertoires in COVID-19. Measured with immunoSEQ multiplex PCR; TCRdb has only the in-frame clones, and not every one. The sample has 180,000 or so clones; about nine tenths are singletons. Trimming took 10 bases from V and 4 from J; bases not matched to a gene: 11. Looked up from germline, CDR1 is MNHEY and CDR2 is SVGAGI. The CDR3 contains 14 residues. The V call is TRBV6-5, the J call TRBJ2-5, with 8 bases matching TRBD1. The TCR originated in a woman aged 55-69 years with COVID-19, enrolled during active disease. The sample consisted of peripheral blood. CDR3 DNA: TGTGCCACCTCAGTAAGAGACAGGGGAGAGACCCAGTACTTC. Translated, it gives CATSVRDRGETQYF.